Shown below are 16 T cell receptor beta chains from a single sample sequenced in a study of blood T cell repertoires in COVID-19. This table comes from immunoSEQ multiplex PCR, and its TCRdb copy is limited to in-frame clones, with some not included. The sample has fewer than 90,000 clones, about nine tenths seen once. The material sequenced was peripheral blood. The receptor set was obtained from a male donor with acute or convalescent COVID-19.

This chain connects TRBV10-3 to TRBJ2-1, with TRBD2 matching over 7 bases. V trimming: 0 bases; J trimming: 5 bases; junction bases outside the gene matches: 7. This CDR3 has 16 amino acids. Germline V gene data show CDR1 as ENHRY and CDR2 as SYGVKD. CDR3 sequence reads: CAISESFSGDDNEQFF. The CDR3 region has the DNA TGTGCCATCAGTGAGTCTTTCAGCGGGGACGACAATGAGCAGTTCTTC.

V gene TRBV4-1 combines with J gene TRBJ2-1; 10 bases agree with TRBD2. The CDR3 is made up of 16 amino acids. With V trimmed by 3 bases and J by 1 base, 3 bases remained unmatched. Germline CDR1 MGHRA, CDR2 YSYEKL. CDR3 amino acids: CASSHTLAGSYNEQFF. The CDR3 DNA is TGCGCCAGCAGCCACACACTAGCGGGGTCCTACAATGAGCAGTTCTTC.

This clone was found a few times. DNA for the CDR3: TGTGCCTGGAGTCTCCCCCCTGGTCTAAGCACAGATACGCAGTATTTT. This translates into CAWSLPPGLSTDTQYF. V usage is TRBV30 and J usage is TRBJ2-3; no firm D call. Trimming took off 2 bases at V and 0 bases at J, with 15 bases between the two ends. Looked up from germline, CDR1 is GTSNPN and CDR2 is SVGIG (reference sequence). This CDR3 contains 16 residues.

Only a few counts were recorded for this clone. The same CDR3 can be traced to other DNA sequences in this sample. The chain links TRBV6-2 or TRBV6-3 to TRBJ1-1, with D tentatively TRBD1 (6 bases). V shed 5 bases and J shed 5 bases, with 6 bases lying between them. Per the germline V gene, CDR1 is MNHEY and CDR2 is SVGEGT. The CDR3 is 11 amino acids. CDR3 bases: TGTGCCAGCAGTCAGGGGACTGAAGCTTTCTTT. Protein product: CASSQGTEAFF.

The chain is built from TRBV19 and TRBJ2-7; tentative D call: TRBD1 (5 bases). V was cut by 4 bases and J by 0 bases, with 10 bases left in between. Germline loops: CDR1 LNHDA, CDR2 SQIVND (reference sequence). The CDR3 extends over 14 amino acids. The CDR3 nucleotides read TGTGCCAGTAGTACCGGGCAGGGCTCCTACGAGCAGTACTTC. Its protein is CASSTGQGSYEQYF.

This chain links TRBV5-1 with TRBJ2-1, with D possibly TRBD1 on 6 matching bases. V lost 1 base to trimming and J lost 0 bases, with 11 bases between them. The CDR3 is 16 residues long. Germline CDR1 SGHRS, CDR2 YFSETQ. The DNA for the CDR3 is TGCGCCAGCAGCTTGTGGACAGAGAGCTCCTACAATGAGCAGTTCTTC. Protein sequence: CASSLWTESSYNEQFF.

V usage is TRBV28 and J usage is TRBJ2-3, with 9 bases aligning to TRBD2. Per germline, CDR1 MDHEN and CDR2 SYDVKM. This CDR3 region has 14 residues. Trimming removed 6 bases from V and 4 bases from J; junction bases left unmatched: 5. CDR3 region: CASRSGGGADTQYF. CDR3 bases: TGTGCCAGCAGGTCTGGCGGGGGGGCAGATACGCAGTATTTT.

The chain uses TRBV7-9 and TRBJ2-7, with TRBD1 as a possible D gene (6 bases). The CDR3 has 11 amino acids. The germline CDR1 and CDR2 sequences are SEHNR and FQNEAQ (reference sequence). The germline V and J ends were trimmed by 8 bases and 6 bases, with 11 bases remaining between them. This chain's CDR3 is CASGQGTEQYF. CDR3 bases: TGTGCCAGCGGGCAGGGGACCGAGCAGTACTTC.

This rearrangement joins TRBV5-4 to TRBJ2-2; possibly TRBD2 for D (5 bases). The length of the CDR3 is 13 residues. The V gene's germline CDR1 is SGHNT and CDR2 YYREEE (reference sequence). Trimming took off 4 bases at V and 7 bases at J, with 11 bases between the two ends. The CDR3 is CASSPRTGGELFF. CDR3 nucleotides: TGTGCCAGCAGCCCCCGGACTGGCGGGGAGCTGTTTTTT. The full variable domain, with the rest looked up from reference TRBV5-4 and TRBJ2-2, is ETGVTQSPTHLIKTRGQQVTLRCSSQSGHNTVSWYQQALGQGPQFIFQYYREEENGRGNFPPRFSGLQFPNYSSELNVNALELDDSALYLCASSPRTGGELFFGEGSRLTVL.

J is TRBJ1-2 and V is TRBV18; D perhaps matches TRBD1 (6 bases). Germline CDR1 KGHSH, CDR2 LQKENI. Trimming shortened V by 0 bases and J by 4 bases, and 9 bases separated the two germline ends. This CDR3 spans 14 amino acids. The CDR3 region has the DNA TGTGCCAGCTCACCACCGGACAGCTTCTATGGCTACACCTTC. Its translation: CASSPPDSFYGYTF.

This chain uses TRBV5-6 with TRBJ2-7; TRBD2 matches 9 bases. CDR1 SGHDT and CDR2 YYEEEE come from the germline V gene. V was pared by 4 bases and J by 3 bases, with 11 bases of the junction left unmatched. This CDR3 is built from 16 residues. CDR3 in amino acids: CASSPAAAGGLYEQYF. DNA of the CDR3: TGTGCCAGCAGCCCGGCAGCCGCGGGGGGGCTCTACGAGCAGTACTTC.

The chain has TRBV28 and TRBJ2-3, with D perhaps TRBD1 (6 bases). V lost 3 bases to trimming and J lost 1 base, with 8 bases between them. The CDR3 is 14 residues long. CDR1 and CDR2 from the germline V gene are MDHEN and SYDVKM. The CDR3 reads CASSFGQRTDTQYF. As DNA, the CDR3 is TGTGCCAGCAGTTTTGGACAGCGCACAGATACGCAGTATTTT.

The table lists this clone with a count of one. The J gene is TRBJ1-2, the V gene TRBV6-1; 7 nucleotides line up with TRBD1. V lost 2 bases and J lost 2; bases outside the gene matches: 5. This CDR3 has 15 amino acids. From germline, CDR1 is MNHNS and CDR2 SASEGT. CDR3 residues: CASSERSRGNYGYTF. DNA of the CDR3: TGTGCCAGCAGTGAAAGGTCCAGGGGGAACTATGGCTACACCTTC.

This sequence joins TRBV19 and TRBJ2-7; 11 bases match TRBD1. The V and J ends lost 5 bases and 3 bases, in that order; junction bases with no gene match: 9. Germline V gene data show CDR1 as LNHDA and CDR2 as SQIVND (reference sequence). The CDR3 spans 16 residues. The CDR3 DNA sequence: TGTGCCAGTAGTCAACGGGACAGGGGGTTAGTCTACGAGCAGTACTTC. Its translation is CASSQRDRGLVYEQYF.

The V gene is TRBV6-6, the J gene TRBJ2-5, with a weak D call TRBD1 (6 bases). There are 14 residues in the CDR3. Germline V gene data show CDR1 as MNHNY and CDR2 as SVGAGI (reference sequence). V was cut by 6 bases and J by 4 bases, with 15 bases left in between. The CDR3 DNA sequence: TGTGCCAGCAGGCCCGGGACATCTACAGAGACCCAGTACTTC. Translated: CASRPGTSTETQYF.

The V and J genes are TRBV5-1 and TRBJ2-1; 11 nucleotides line up with TRBD1. After removal of 9 bases from V and 0 bases from J, the junction contained 5 bases not matched to a gene. The CDR3 extends over 15 amino acids. Per the germline V gene, CDR1 is SGHRS and CDR2 is YFSETQ. The CDR3 nucleotides read TGCGCCACTGGGACAGGGGGGAACTCCTACAATGAGCAGTTCTTC. Translation: CATGTGGNSYNEQFF.